Presented here are 10 T cell receptor beta chains from one specimen sequenced in a study of blood T cells in healthy people across ages. PCR was performed a second time for 7 to 11 cycles using a sample-barcoded 5' primer and a J-beta primer mix. TCRdb re-called the 5' RACE reads through MiXCR, storing one row per CDR3 protein. The table has around 990,000 distinct CDR3 sequences, approximately 25% seen once. The data were also submitted as part of a second study, on T cells of mothers and their children.

Sequences were obtained from blood. The source of these receptors is a girl aged 2 to 10 in good health.

This chain uses TRBV6-5 with TRBJ2-1; possible D gene TRBD2, 6 bases. This CDR3 region has 13 residues. The V gene's germline CDR1 is MNHEY and CDR2 SVGAGI. V shed 7 bases and J shed 4 bases, with 11 bases lying between them. This CDR3 is CASKVEGYNEQFF. The CDR3 DNA reads as TGTGCCAGCAAGGTGGAGGGGTACAATGAGCAGTTCTTC.

This chain links TRBV29-1 with TRBJ1-4; D is undetermined. The CDR3 is 11 residues long. Germline assignment: CDR1 SQVTM and CDR2 ANQGSEA. With 4 bases removed from V and 7 bases from J, the gap between germline ends came to 7 bases. The DNA for the CDR3 is TGCAGCGTTGTAAGAGGTGAAAAACTGTTTTTT. This encodes CSVVRGEKLFF.

The chain has TRBV20-1 and TRBJ1-1; no reliable D call. This CDR3 has 10 amino acids. V lost 4 bases to trimming and J lost 7 bases, with 7 bases between them. Germline CDR1 and CDR2: DFQATT and SNEGSKA (reference sequence). The CDR3 region is CSAIRDEAFF. The CDR3 bases are TGCAGTGCTATCCGAGATGAAGCTTTCTTT.

A few counts support this clonotype. This chain links TRBV14 with TRBJ1-3, with D unclear. Trimming cost V 4 bases and J 6 bases, with 13 bases left between them. Germline assignment: CDR1 SGHDN and CDR2 FVKESK. The CDR3 has 14 amino acids. The CDR3 loop is CASSPEWAINTIYF. CDR3 nucleotides: TGTGCCAGCAGCCCTGAGTGGGCAATAAACACCATATATTTT.

The chain carries TRBV10-3 and TRBJ2-5, with unresolved D. The germline V gene encodes CDR1 ENHRY and CDR2 SYGVKD. V lost 6 bases and J 4 bases, leaving 6 bases between the germline ends. The CDR3 loop spans 11 amino acids. CDR3 sequence: CAIRGRETQYF. As DNA, the CDR3 is TGTGCCATCAGGGGAAGAGAGACCCAGTACTTC.

The CDR3 sequence: CASSGGAAGRETQYF. Written as DNA, the CDR3 is TGTGCCAGCAGCGGGGGAGCGGCGGGAAGAGAGACCCAGTACTTC. The rearrangement links TRBV5-5 to TRBJ2-5, with D possibly matching TRBD2 (6 bases). Per the germline V gene, CDR1 is SGHKS and CDR2 is YYEKEE (reference sequence). The CDR3 has 15 amino acids. Trimming pared 4 bases from V and 4 bases from J, leaving 17 bases between.

The chain recombines TRBV7-9 with TRBJ1-2, with no clear D. The CDR3 extends over 13 amino acids. V lost 1 base to trimming and J lost 6 bases, with 9 bases between them. Germline V gene data show CDR1 as SEHNR and CDR2 as FQNEAQ (reference sequence). The CDR3 DNA reads TGTGCCAGCAGCTTAGAGGACGGGGATGGCTACACCTTC. Amino acid sequence: CASSLEDGDGYTF.

This chain uses TRBV7-2 with TRBJ2-5; 12 bases line up with TRBD2. The CDR3 extends over 18 amino acids. Germline V gives CDR1 SGHTA, CDR2 FQGNSA. The V and J ends lost 0 bases and 5 bases, in that order; junction bases with no gene match: 10. DNA for the CDR3: TGTGCCAGCAGCTTAGCTCCTAGCGGGGGGGTAATGGTGGAGACCCAGTACTTC. It translates to CASSLAPSGGVMVETQYF.

This clonotype showed up just a few times. The conserved final phenylalanine or tryptophan is absent from the CDR3, which likely points to a read error. The chain joins TRBV7-2 to TRBJ2-7; the D gene could be TRBD1 or TRBD2 (5 bases each). Germline CDR1 is SGHTA and CDR2 is FQGNSA. The CDR3 is 15 residues long. Trimming removed 1 base from V and 6 bases from J, with 16 bases in between. CDR3 in amino acids: CASSLGGLGLGEQYS. The CDR3 coding sequence is TGTGCCAGCAGCTTAGGGGGGTTGGGTTTGGGCGAGCAGTACTCC.

V gene TRBV5-4 combines with J gene TRBJ2-1; D gene ambiguous. With 2 bases removed from V and 3 bases from J, the gap between germline ends came to 15 bases. Germline CDR1 SGHNT, CDR2 YYREEE (reference sequence). The CDR3 length is 16 residues. The CDR3 loop is CASSFAGPWDYNEQFF. CDR3 DNA: TGTGCCAGCAGCTTCGCAGGTCCGTGGGACTACAATGAGCAGTTCTTC.